The present T cell receptor beta chain was sequenced within a study of T cell responses to AZD1222 COVID-19 vaccine. Study conclusions and caveats: The span of vaccine-associated CD4 TCRs extended across spike, with dominance at 160-218 and 743-854. At baseline, seropositivity was found in only a handful of AZD1222 recipients.

Unmatched junction bases numbered 8, after V lost 6 bases and J lost 0 bases. Germline-derived CDR1 and CDR2 are MNHEY and SMNVEV (reference sequence). The CDR3 has 16 residues. Generated by immunoSEQ multiplex PCR, the TCRdb table keeps only in-frame clones and is missing some. The sample lists some 120,000 clones, roughly 90% occurring once. A note on this clone: The antigen is unknown.

This TCR was recovered from an adult in good health. The chain couples TRBV27 to TRBJ2-5; the match to TRBD2 covers 9 bases. Sequencing was performed on peripheral blood, taken on day 0 of AZD1222 vaccination. The CDR3, as DNA: TGTGCCAGCAGCCCCCGGCTAGCGGGGTACCAAGAGACCCAGTACTTC. Its translation: CASSPRLAGYQETQYF.